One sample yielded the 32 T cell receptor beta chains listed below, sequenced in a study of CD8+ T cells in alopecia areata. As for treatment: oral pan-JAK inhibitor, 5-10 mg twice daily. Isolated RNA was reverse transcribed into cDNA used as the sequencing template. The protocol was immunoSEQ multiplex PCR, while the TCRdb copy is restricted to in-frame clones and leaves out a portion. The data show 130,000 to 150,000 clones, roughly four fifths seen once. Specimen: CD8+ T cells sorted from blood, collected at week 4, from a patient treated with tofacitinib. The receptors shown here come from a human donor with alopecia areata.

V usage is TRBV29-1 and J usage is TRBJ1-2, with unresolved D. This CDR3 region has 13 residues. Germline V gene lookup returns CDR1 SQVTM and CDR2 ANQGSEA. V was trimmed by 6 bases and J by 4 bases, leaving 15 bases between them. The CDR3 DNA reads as TGCAGCGTATCATTGACTACGACCTATGGCTACACCTTC. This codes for CSVSLTTTYGYTF. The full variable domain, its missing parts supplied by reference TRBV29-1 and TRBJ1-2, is SAVISQKPSRDICQRGTSLTIQCQVDSQVTMMFWYRQQPGQSLTLIATANQGSEATYESGFVIDKFPISRPNLTFSTLTVSNMSPEDSSIYLCSVSLTTTYGYTFGSGTRLTVV.

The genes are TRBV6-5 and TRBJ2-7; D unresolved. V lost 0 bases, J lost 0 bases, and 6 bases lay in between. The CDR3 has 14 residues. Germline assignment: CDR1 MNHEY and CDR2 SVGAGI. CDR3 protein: CASSYSGSSYEQYF. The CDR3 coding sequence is TGTGCCAGCAGTTACTCAGGCAGCTCCTACGAGCAGTACTTC.

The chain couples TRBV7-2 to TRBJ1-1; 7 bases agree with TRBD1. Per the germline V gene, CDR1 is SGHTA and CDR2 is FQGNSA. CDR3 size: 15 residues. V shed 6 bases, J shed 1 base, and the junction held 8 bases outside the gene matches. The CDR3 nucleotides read TGTGCCAGCAGTCGGACAGGACGGGGGAACACTGAAGCTTTCTTT. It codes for CASSRTGRGNTEAFF.

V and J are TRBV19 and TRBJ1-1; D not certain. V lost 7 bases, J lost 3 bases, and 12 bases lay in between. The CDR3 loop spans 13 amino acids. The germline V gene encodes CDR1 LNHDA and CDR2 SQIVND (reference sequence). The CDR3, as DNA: TGTGCCAGTACTGGTATCTTGGACACTGAAGCTTTCTTT. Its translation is CASTGILDTEAFF.

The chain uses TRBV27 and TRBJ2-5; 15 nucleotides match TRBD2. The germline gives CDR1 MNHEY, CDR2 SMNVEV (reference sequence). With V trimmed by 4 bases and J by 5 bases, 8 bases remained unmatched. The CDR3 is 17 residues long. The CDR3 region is CASSSTGLAGGGETQYF. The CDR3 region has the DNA TGTGCCAGCAGTTCCACGGGACTAGCGGGGGGCGGTGAGACCCAGTACTTC.

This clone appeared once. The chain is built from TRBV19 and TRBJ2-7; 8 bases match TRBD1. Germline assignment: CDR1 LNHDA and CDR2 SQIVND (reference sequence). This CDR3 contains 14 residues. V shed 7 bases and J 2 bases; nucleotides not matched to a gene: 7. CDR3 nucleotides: TGTGCCAGTACCACCGGGACAGGAGCCTACGAGCAGTACTTC. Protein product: CASTTGTGAYEQYF.

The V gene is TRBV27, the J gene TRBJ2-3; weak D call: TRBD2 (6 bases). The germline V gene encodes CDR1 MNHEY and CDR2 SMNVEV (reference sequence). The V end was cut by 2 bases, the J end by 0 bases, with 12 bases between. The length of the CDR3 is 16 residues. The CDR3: CASSLLGGISTDTQYF. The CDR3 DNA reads TGTGCCAGCAGTTTACTAGGAGGGATTAGCACAGATACGCAGTATTTT.

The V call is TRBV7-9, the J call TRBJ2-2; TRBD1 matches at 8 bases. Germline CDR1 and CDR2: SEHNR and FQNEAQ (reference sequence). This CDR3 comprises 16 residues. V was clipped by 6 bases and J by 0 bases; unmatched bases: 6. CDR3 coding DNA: TGTGCCAGCAGGACCCGGACAGGGTCGAACACCGGGGAGCTGTTTTTT. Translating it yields CASRTRTGSNTGELFF.

CDR3 sequence (DNA): TGTGCCAGCAGCTTGGGTAGGGGGTCAGAGGAGCAGTACTTC. This codes for CASSLGRGSEEQYF. The V call is TRBV5-4, the J call TRBJ2-7; D possibly corresponds to TRBD1 (6 bases). V was pared by 0 bases and J by 7 bases, with 14 bases between. Germline V CDR1 and CDR2: SGHNT, YYREEE (reference sequence). This CDR3 has 14 residues.

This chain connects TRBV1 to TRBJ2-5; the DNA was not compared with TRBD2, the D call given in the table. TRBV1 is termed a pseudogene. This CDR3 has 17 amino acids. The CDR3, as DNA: TGCACCAGCAGCCCCGCCCCAGCGGGGGGACGACAAGAGACCCAGTACTTC. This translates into CTSSPAPAGGRQETQYF.

CDR3 sequence reads: CASSQEGGVGANTGELFF. CDR3 nucleotides: TGCGCCAGCAGCCAAGAGGGAGGGGTCGGCGCGAACACCGGGGAGCTGTTTTTT. This chain uses TRBV4-1 with TRBJ2-2, with TRBD2 matching over 7 bases. V lost 0 bases to trimming and J lost 0 bases; unmatched junction nucleotides: 7. The germline gives CDR1 MGHRA, CDR2 YSYEKL. The CDR3 length is 18 residues.

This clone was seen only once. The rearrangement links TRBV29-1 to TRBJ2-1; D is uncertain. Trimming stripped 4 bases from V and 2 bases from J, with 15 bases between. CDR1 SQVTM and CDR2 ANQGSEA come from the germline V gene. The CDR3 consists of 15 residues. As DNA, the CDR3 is TGCAGCGTTGCCTTGCTCAGCGCGGCCTACAATGAGCAGTTCTTC. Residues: CSVALLSAAYNEQFF.

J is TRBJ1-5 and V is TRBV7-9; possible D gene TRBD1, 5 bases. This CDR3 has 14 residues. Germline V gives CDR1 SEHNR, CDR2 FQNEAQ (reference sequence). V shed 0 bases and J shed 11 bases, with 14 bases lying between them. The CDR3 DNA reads TGTGCCAGCAGCTTAGCGGGGCCTTATGGGGCCCAGCATTTT. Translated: CASSLAGPYGAQHF.

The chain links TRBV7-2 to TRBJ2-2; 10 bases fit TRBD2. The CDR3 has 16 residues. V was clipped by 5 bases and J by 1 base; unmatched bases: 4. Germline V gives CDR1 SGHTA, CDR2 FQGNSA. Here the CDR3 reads CASSQGLAVNTGELFF. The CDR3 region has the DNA TGTGCCAGCAGCCAAGGACTAGCGGTGAACACCGGGGAGCTGTTTTTT.

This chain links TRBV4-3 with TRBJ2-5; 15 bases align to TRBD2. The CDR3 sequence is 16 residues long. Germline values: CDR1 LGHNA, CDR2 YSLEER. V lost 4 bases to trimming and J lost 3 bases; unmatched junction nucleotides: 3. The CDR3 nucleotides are TGCGCCAGCAGCCGGACTAGCGGGGGGGCTGAAGAGACCCAGTACTTC. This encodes CASSRTSGGAEETQYF.

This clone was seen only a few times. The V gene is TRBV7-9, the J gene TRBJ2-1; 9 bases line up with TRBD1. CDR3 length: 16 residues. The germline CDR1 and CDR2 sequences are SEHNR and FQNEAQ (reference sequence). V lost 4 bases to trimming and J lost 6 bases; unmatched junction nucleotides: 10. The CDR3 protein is CASSSNRDRATNEQFF. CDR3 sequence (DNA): TGTGCCAGCAGCTCAAACCGGGACAGGGCCACCAATGAGCAGTTCTTC.

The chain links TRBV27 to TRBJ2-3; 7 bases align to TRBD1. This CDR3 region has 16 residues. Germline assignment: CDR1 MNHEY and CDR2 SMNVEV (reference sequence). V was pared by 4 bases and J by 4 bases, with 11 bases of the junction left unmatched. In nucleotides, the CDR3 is TGTGCCAGCAGTTATGGACAGGTTGGTTGGGCAGATACGCAGTATTTT. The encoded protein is CASSYGQVGWADTQYF.

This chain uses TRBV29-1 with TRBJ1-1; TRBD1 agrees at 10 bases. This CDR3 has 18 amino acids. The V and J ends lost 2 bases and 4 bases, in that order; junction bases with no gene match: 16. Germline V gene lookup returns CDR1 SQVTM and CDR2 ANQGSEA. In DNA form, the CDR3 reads TGCAGCGTTGAAATAAGGGGTGGGACAGGGGTAGTGGTCACTGAAGCTTTCTTT. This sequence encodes CSVEIRGGTGVVVTEAFF.

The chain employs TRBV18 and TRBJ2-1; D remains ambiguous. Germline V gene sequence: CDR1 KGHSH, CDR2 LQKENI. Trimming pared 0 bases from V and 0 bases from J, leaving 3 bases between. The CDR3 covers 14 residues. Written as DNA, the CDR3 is TGTGCCAGCTCACCACCCCCCTCCTACAATGAGCAGTTCTTC. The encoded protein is CASSPPPSYNEQFF.

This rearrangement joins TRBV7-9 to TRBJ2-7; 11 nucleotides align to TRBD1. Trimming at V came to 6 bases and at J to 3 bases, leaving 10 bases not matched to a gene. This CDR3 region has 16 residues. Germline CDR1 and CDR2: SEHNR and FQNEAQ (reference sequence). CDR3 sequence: CASRGPGTGGFYEQYF. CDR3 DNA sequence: TGTGCCAGCAGGGGCCCCGGGACAGGGGGTTTCTACGAGCAGTACTTC.

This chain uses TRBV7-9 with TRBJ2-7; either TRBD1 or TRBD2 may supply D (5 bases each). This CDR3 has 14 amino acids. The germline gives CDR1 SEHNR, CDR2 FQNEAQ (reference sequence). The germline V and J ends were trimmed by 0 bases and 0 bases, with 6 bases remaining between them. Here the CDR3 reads CASSLAGDSYEQYF. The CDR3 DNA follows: TGTGCCAGCAGCTTAGCGGGGGACTCCTACGAGCAGTACTTC. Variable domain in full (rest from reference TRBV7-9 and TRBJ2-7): DTGVSQNPRHKITKRGQNVTFRCDPISEHNRLYWYRQTLGQGPEFLTYFQNEAQLEKSRLLSDRFSAERPKGSFSTLEIQRTEQGDSAMYLCASSLAGDSYEQYFGPGTRLTVT.

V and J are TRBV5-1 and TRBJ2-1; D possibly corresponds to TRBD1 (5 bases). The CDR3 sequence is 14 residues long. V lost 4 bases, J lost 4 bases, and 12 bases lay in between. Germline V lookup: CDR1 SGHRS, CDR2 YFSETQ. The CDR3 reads CASSPLAGYNEQFF. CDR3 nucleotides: TGCGCCAGCAGCCCCCTCGCAGGGTACAATGAGCAGTTCTTC.

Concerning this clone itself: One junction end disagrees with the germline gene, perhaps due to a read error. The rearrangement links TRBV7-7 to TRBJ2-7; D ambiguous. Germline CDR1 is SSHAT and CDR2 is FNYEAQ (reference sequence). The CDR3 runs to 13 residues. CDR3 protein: CASSQGPTYEQYF. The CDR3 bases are TGTGCTAGCAGCCAAGGACCGACTTACGAGCAGTACTTC. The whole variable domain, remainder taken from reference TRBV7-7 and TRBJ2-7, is GAGVSQSPRYKVTKRGQDVTLRCDPISSHATLYWYQQALGQGPEFLTYFNYEAQPDKSGLPSDRFSAERPEGSISTLTIQRTEQRDSAMYRCASSQGPTYEQYFGPGTRLTVT.

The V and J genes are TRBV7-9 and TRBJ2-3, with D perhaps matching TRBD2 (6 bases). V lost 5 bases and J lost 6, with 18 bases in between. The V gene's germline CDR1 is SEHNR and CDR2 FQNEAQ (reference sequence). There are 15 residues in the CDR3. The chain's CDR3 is CASSLRRGAWDTQYF. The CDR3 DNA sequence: TGTGCCAGCAGCCTCCGGAGGGGAGCGTGGGATACGCAGTATTTT. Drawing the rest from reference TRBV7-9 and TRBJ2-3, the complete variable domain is DTGVSQNPRHKITKRGQNVTFRCDPISEHNRLYWYRQTLGQGPEFLTYFQNEAQLEKSRLLSDRFSAERPKGSFSTLEIQRTEQGDSAMYLCASSLRRGAWDTQYFGPGTRLTVL.

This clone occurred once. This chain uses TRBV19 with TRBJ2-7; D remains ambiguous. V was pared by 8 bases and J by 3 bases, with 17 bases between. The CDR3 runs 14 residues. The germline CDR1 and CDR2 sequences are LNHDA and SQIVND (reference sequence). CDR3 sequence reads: CASQPGGGHYEQYF. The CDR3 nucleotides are TGTGCCAGTCAGCCTGGCGGTGGGCACTACGAGCAGTACTTC.

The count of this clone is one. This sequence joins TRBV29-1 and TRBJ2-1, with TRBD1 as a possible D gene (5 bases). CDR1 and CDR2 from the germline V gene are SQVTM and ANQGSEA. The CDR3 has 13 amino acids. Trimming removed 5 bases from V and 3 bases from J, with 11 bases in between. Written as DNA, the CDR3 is TGCAGCGTTTATGGGGCCATCTACAATGAGCAGTTCTTC. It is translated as CSVYGAIYNEQFF.

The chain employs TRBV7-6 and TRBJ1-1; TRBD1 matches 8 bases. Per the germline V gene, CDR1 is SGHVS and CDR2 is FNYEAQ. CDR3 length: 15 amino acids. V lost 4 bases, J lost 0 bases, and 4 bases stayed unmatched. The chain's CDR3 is CASSSGQGMNTEAFF. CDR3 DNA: TGTGCCAGCAGCTCCGGACAGGGCATGAACACTGAAGCTTTCTTT.

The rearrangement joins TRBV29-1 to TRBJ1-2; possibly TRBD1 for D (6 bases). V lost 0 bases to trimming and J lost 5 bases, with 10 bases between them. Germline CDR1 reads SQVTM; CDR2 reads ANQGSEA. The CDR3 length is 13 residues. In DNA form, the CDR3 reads TGCAGCGTTGAAGATTTGACAGGATATGGCTACACCTTC. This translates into CSVEDLTGYGYTF.

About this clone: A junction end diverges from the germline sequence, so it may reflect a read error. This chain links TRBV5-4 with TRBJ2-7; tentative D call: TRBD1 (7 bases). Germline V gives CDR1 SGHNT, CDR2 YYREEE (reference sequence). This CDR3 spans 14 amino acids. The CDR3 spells CASSQDRSGGEQYF. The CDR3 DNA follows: TGCGCCAGCAGCCAAGATCGCTCAGGGGGGGAGCAGTACTTC. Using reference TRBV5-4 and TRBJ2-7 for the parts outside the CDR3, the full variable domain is ETGVTQSPTHLIKTRGQQVTLRCSSQSGHNTVSWYQQALGQGPQFIFQYYREEENGRGNFPPRFSGLQFPNYSSELNVNALELDDSALYLCASSQDRSGGEQYFGPGTRLTVT.

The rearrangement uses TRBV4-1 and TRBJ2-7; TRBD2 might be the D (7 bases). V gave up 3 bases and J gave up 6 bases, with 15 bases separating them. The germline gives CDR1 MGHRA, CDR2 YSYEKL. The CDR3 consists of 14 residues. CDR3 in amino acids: CASSQGARGGEQYF. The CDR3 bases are TGCGCCAGCAGCCAGGGGGCCCGCGGGGGCGAGCAGTACTTC.

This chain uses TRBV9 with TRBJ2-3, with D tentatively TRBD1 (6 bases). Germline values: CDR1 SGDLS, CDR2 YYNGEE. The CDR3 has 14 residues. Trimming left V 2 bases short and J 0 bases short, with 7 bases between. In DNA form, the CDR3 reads TGTGCCAGCAGCGTCGACAGGAGCACAGATACGCAGTATTTT. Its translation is CASSVDRSTDTQYF.

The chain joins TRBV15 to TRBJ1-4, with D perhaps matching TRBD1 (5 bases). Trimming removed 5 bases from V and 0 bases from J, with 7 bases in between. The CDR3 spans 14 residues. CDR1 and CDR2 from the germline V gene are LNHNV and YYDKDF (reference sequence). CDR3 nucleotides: TGTGCCACCAGCTCGGGGGCAACTAATGAAAAACTGTTTTTT. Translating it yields CATSSGATNEKLFF.